These 16 T cell receptor beta chains were sequenced from one sample in a study of control samples from healthy donors and cancer patients. Sequencing was performed with immunoSEQ multiplex PCR; in TCRdb, only in-frame clones are kept and a portion is missing. The sample holds around 190,000 clones, around 90% seen once. The sequenced material came from blood. The receptor set was obtained from a woman aged 50 to 60 in good health.

V gene TRBV9 combines with J gene TRBJ1-1, with 7 bases matching TRBD1. CDR3 length equals 15 residues. The ends lost 5 bases at V and 2 bases at J; junction bases unmatched: 9. CDR1 is SGDLS, CDR2 YYNGEE, per germline. The CDR3 loop reads CASRGTTGNNTEAFF. The CDR3 bases are TGTGCCAGCAGGGGAACGACAGGGAATAACACTGAAGCTTTCTTT.

V gene TRBV5-1 combines with J gene TRBJ1-2; D remains unclear. V lost 4 bases to trimming and J lost 8 bases, with 15 bases between them. The CDR3 consists of 13 residues. CDR1 is SGHRS and CDR2 is YFSETQ in the germline V gene. The CDR3 bases are TGCGCCAGCAGCCCAGATTTCTCGGGGGGCTACACCTTC. It encodes CASSPDFSGGYTF.

CDR3 DNA: TGCGCCAGCAGCCAAGGGGTTTCTGGTCCGCAGGCAGCTTTCTTT. This gives the protein CASSQGVSGPQAAFF. The chain has TRBV4-1 and TRBJ1-1, with D uncertain. This CDR3 is built from 15 residues. V gave up 1 base and J gave up 10 bases, with 19 bases separating them. CDR1 MGHRA and CDR2 YSYEKL come from the germline V gene.

The genes are TRBV24-1 and TRBJ2-7; TRBD1 matches 8 bases. The V segment lost 1 base and the J segment 5 bases; nucleotides outside the gene matches: 6. The CDR3 runs 15 residues. Germline CDR1 reads KGHDR; CDR2 reads SFDVKD. The CDR3 DNA reads as TGTGCCACCAGTGATTTTAGGGCAGGGGGCCACGAGCAGTACTTC. It translates to CATSDFRAGGHEQYF.

The chain couples TRBV9 to TRBJ1-1; D not certain. Trimming took off 0 bases at V and 0 bases at J, with 6 bases between the two ends. This CDR3 contains 14 residues. Germline V lookup: CDR1 SGDLS, CDR2 YYNGEE. Here the CDR3 DNA reads TGTGCCAGCAGCGTAGGGATGATGAACACTGAAGCTTTCTTT. Translated: CASSVGMMNTEAFF.

The chain couples TRBV9 to TRBJ2-7; perhaps TRBD2 as D (5 bases). CDR3 length: 16 residues. The germline V gene has CDR1 SGDLS and CDR2 YYNGEE. V was shortened by 0 bases and J by 4 bases, with 17 bases between the two germline ends. CDR3 sequence: CASSVGSLAARYEQYF. CDR3 nucleotide sequence: TGTGCCAGCAGCGTAGGTTCCCTAGCCGCGAGATACGAGCAGTACTTC.

The genes are TRBV6-1 and TRBJ1-1; D is possibly TRBD1 (6 bases). V was cut by 1 base and J by 1 base, with 7 bases left in between. Germline CDR1 and CDR2: MNHNS and SASEGT. This CDR3 region has 14 residues. CDR3 in amino acids: CASSEGGANTEAFF. In DNA, the CDR3 is TGTGCCAGCAGTGAAGGGGGGGCGAACACTGAAGCTTTCTTT.

V is TRBV7-2 and J is TRBJ2-3, with D perhaps matching TRBD1 or TRBD2 (6 bases each). Germline V gene lookup returns CDR1 SGHTA and CDR2 FQGNSA. The V end lost 2 bases, the J end lost 6 bases, and 15 bases lay between the germline ends. The CDR3 is 15 amino acids. The CDR3 nucleotides read TGTGCCAGCAGCTTACTCGGGGGCGGCTTTGATACGCAGTATTTT. It specifies CASSLLGGGFDTQYF. Looking up the rest from reference TRBV7-2 and TRBJ2-3 gives the full variable domain: GAGVSQSPSNKVTEKGKDVELRCDPISGHTALYWYRQSLGQGLEFLIYFQGNSAPDKSGLPSDRFSAERTGGSVSTLTIQRTQQEDSAVYLCASSLLGGGFDTQYFGPGTRLTVL.

The rearrangement uses TRBV27 and TRBJ1-4; 8 nucleotides match TRBD1. The CDR3 covers 14 residues. V shed 6 bases and J 8 bases; nucleotides not matched to a gene: 8. The germline CDR1 and CDR2 sequences are MNHEY and SMNVEV (reference sequence). CDR3: CASRGTGEGEKLFF. CDR3 sequence (DNA): TGTGCCAGCAGGGGGACAGGAGAAGGCGAAAAACTGTTTTTT.

J is TRBJ1-1 and V is TRBV7-9; possible D gene TRBD1, 5 bases. The CDR3 has 15 amino acids. Germline V gene data show CDR1 as SEHNR and CDR2 as FQNEAQ (reference sequence). Trimming took 2 bases from V and 1 from J, leaving 11 bases between them. In DNA, the CDR3 is TGTGCCAGCAGCTTACAGCCCGGGACGAACACTGAAGCTTTCTTT. It encodes CASSLQPGTNTEAFF.

The gene calls are TRBV6-2 or TRBV6-3 and TRBJ2-1; D not certain. This CDR3 region has 18 residues. Germline V CDR1 and CDR2: MNHEY, SVGEGT. The germline V and J ends were trimmed by 2 bases and 0 bases, with 17 bases remaining between them. DNA of the CDR3: TGTGCCAGCAGTTACATGGTAGGCGGCGAGAGCTCCTACAATGAGCAGTTCTTC. Translation gives CASSYMVGGESSYNEQFF.

This clone was seen a handful of times. The chain joins TRBV27 to TRBJ2-7; D call uncertain. The germline CDR1 and CDR2 sequences are MNHEY and SMNVEV (reference sequence). This CDR3 has 16 amino acids. The V and J ends lost 2 bases and 3 bases respectively, with 17 bases between them. CDR3 protein: CASSLTPAGGNYEQYF. CDR3 nucleotide sequence: TGTGCCAGCAGTTTAACCCCGGCAGGCGGAAACTACGAGCAGTACTTC.

V gene TRBV7-2 combines with J gene TRBJ1-1; possibly TRBD1 for D (5 bases). The CDR3 runs to 12 residues. In germline, CDR1 is SGHTA, CDR2 FQGNSA. The ends were cut back, 5 bases at V and 9 bases at J, with 13 bases in the middle. CDR3 nucleotide sequence: TGTGCCAGCAGCCGAGGGGAGACCAAAGCTTTCTTT. Translation: CASSRGETKAFF.

This chain connects TRBV29-1 to TRBJ2-7, with TRBD2 matching over 7 bases. V trimming: 7 bases; J trimming: 2 bases; junction bases outside the gene matches: 5. In germline, CDR1 is SQVTM, CDR2 ANQGSEA. This CDR3 contains 12 residues. The CDR3 DNA reads TGCAGCGCTGGGGAGGGGACCTACGAGCAGTACTTC. Protein: CSAGEGTYEQYF.

The rearrangement joins TRBV28 to TRBJ1-5; D not certain. Germline V CDR1 and CDR2: MDHEN, SYDVKM. The CDR3 covers 15 residues. The V end was cut by 2 bases, the J end by 2 bases, with 10 bases between. CDR3 loop: CASSLLPPGNQPQHF. CDR3 DNA: TGTGCCAGCAGTTTACTCCCCCCGGGCAATCAGCCCCAGCATTTT.

This sequence joins TRBV4-2 and TRBJ2-3, with D possibly called TRBD1 or TRBD2 (5 bases each). The CDR3 is made up of 16 amino acids. The V end was cut by 4 bases, the J end by 4 bases, with 18 bases between. Germline loops: CDR1 LGHNA, CDR2 YNFKEQ. The CDR3 region is CASSLGGRPEADTQYF. The DNA of the CDR3 is TGTGCCAGCAGCCTTGGGGGACGGCCGGAGGCAGATACGCAGTATTTT.